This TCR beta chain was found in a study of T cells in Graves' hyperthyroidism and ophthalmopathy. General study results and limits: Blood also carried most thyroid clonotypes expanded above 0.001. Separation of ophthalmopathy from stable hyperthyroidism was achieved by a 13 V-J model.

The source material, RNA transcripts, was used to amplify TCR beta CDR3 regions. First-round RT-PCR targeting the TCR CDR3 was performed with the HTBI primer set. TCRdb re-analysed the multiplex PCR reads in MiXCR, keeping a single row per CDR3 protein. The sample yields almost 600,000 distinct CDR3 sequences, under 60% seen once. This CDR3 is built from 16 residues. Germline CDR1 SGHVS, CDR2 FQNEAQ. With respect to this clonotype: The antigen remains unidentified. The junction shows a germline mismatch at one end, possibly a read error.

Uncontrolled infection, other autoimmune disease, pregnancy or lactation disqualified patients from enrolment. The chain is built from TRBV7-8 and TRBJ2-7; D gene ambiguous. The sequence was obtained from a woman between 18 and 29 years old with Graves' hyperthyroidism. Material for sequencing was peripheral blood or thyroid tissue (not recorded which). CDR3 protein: CASSLETDNPSYEQYF. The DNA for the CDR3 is TGTGCCAGCAGTTTAGAAACGGATAACCCCTCCTACGAGCAGTACTTC.